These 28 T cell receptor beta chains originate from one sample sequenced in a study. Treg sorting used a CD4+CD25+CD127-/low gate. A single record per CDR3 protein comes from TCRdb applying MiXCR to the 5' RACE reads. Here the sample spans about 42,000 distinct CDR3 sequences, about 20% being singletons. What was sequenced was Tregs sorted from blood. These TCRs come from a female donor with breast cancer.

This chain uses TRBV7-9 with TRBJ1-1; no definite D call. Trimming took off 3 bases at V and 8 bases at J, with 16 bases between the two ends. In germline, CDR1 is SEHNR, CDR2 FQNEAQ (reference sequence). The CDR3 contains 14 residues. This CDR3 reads CASSFKGRISEAFF. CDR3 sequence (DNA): TGTGCCAGCAGCTTTAAGGGCCGGATTTCCGAAGCTTTCTTT.

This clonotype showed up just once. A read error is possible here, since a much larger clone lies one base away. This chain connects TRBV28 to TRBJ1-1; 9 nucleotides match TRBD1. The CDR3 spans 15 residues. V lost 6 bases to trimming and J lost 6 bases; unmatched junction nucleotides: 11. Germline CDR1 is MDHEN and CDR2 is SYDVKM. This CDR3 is CASRPATGGLAEAFF. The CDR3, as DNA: TGTGCCAGCAGACCGGCCACAGGGGGCCTCGCTGAAGCTTTCTTT.

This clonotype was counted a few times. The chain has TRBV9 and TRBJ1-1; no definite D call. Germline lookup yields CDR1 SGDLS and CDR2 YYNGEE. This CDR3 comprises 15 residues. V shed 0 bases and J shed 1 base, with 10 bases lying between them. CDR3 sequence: CASSVEADANTEAFF. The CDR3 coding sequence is TGTGCCAGCAGCGTAGAAGCCGATGCGAACACTGAAGCTTTCTTT.

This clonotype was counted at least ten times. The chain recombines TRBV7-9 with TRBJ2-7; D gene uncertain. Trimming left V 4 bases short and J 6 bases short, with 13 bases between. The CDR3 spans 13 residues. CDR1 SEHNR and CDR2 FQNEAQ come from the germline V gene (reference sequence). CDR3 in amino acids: CASSSSQTREQYF. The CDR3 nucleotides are TGTGCCAGCAGCTCTTCTCAAACTCGCGAGCAGTACTTC.

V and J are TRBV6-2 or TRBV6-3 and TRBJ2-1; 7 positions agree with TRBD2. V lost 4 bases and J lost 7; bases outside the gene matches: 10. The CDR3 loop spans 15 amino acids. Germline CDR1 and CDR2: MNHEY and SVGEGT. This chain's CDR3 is CASSFGGGPLNEQFF. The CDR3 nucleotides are TGTGCCAGCAGTTTTGGGGGAGGGCCTCTAAATGAGCAGTTCTTC.

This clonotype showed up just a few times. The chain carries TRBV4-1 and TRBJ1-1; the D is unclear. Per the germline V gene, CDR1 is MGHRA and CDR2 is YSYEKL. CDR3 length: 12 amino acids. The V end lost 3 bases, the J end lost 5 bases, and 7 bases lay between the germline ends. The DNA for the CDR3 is TGCGCCAGCAGCCACGGAAGGACTGAAGCTTTCTTT. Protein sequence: CASSHGRTEAFF.

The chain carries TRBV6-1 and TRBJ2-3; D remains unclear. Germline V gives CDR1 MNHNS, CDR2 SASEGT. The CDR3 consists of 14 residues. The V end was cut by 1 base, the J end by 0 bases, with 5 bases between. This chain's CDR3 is CASSEGPSTDTQYF. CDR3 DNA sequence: TGTGCCAGCAGTGAAGGGCCGAGCACAGATACGCAGTATTTT.

The CDR3 protein is CASSHSLLPYGYTF. CDR3 in DNA: TGCGCCAGCAGCCACAGCTTACTACCCTATGGCTACACCTTC. The chain uses TRBV4-1 and TRBJ1-2; unclear D gene. This CDR3 contains 14 residues. Germline assignment: CDR1 MGHRA and CDR2 YSYEKL. Trimming cost V 3 bases and J 4 bases, with 12 bases left between them.

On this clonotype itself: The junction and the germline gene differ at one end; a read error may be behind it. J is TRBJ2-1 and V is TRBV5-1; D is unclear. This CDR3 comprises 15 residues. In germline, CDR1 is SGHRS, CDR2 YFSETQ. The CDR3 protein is CAGSLESLSYNEQFF. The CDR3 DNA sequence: TGCGCCGGCAGCTTGGAGAGTTTATCCTACAATGAGCAGTTCTTC.

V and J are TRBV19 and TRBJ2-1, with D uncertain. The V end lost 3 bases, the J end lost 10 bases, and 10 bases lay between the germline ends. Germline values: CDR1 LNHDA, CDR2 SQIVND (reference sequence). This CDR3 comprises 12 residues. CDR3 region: CASSMFPGEQFF. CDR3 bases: TGTGCCAGTAGTATGTTTCCAGGAGAGCAGTTCTTC.

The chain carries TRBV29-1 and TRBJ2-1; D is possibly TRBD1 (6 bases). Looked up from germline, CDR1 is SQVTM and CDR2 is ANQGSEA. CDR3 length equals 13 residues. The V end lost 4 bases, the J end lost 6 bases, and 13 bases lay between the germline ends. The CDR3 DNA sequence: TGCAGCGTTGGCCTCAGGGGAGTCAATGAGCAGTTCTTC. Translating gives CSVGLRGVNEQFF.

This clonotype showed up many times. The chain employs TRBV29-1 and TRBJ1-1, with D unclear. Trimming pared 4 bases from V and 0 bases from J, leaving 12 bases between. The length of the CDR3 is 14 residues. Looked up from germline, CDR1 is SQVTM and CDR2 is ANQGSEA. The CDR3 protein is CSVGWLGMNTEAFF. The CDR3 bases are TGCAGCGTTGGCTGGCTGGGGATGAACACTGAAGCTTTCTTT. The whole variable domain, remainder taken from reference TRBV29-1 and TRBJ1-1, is SAVISQKPSRDICQRGTSLTIQCQVDSQVTMMFWYRQQPGQSLTLIATANQGSEATYESGFVIDKFPISRPNLTFSTLTVSNMSPEDSSIYLCSVGWLGMNTEAFFGQGTRLTVV.

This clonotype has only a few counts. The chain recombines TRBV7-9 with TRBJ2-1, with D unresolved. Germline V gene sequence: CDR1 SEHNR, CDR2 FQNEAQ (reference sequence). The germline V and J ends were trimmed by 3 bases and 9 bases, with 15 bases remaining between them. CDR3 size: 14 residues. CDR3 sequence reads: CASSFLDPTFEQFF. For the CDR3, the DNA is TGTGCCAGCAGCTTTCTGGACCCGACTTTTGAGCAGTTCTTC.

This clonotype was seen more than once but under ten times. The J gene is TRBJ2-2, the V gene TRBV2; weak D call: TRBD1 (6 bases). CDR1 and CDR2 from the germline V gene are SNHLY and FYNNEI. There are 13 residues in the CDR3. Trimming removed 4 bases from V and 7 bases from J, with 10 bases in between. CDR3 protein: CASSGTADGELFF. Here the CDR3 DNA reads TGTGCCAGCAGTGGGACAGCGGACGGGGAGCTGTTTTTT.

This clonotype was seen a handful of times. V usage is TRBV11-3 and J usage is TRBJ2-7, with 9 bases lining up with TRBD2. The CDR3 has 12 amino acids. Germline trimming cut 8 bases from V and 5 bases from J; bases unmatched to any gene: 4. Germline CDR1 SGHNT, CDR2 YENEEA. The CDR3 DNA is TGTGCCAGCGCGGGGGGGGCCCACGAGCAGTACTTC. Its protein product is CASAGGAHEQYF.

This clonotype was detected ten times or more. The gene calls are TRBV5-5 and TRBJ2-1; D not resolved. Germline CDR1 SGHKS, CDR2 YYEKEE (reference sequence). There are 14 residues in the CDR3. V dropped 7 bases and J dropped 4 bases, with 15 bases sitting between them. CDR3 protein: CASLVGQVYNEQFF. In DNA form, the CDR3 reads TGTGCCAGCCTGGTCGGGCAGGTATACAATGAGCAGTTCTTC. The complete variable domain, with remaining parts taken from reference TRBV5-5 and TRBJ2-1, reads DAGVTQSPTHLIKTRGQQVTLRCSPISGHKSVSWYQQVLGQGPQFIFQYYEKEERGRGNFPDRFSARQFPNYSSELNVNALLLGDSALYLCASLVGQVYNEQFFGPGTRLTVL.

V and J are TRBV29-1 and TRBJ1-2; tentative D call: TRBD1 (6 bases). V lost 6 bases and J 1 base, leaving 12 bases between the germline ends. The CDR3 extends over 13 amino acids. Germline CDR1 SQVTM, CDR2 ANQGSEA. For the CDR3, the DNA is TGCAGCGTGAGGGACACCCATAACTATGGCTACACCTTC. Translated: CSVRDTHNYGYTF.

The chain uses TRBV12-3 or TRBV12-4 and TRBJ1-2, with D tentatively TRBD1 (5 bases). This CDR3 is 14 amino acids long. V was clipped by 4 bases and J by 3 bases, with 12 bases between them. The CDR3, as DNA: TGTGCCAGCAGTTCGACCGGGACTTACTATGGCTACACCTTC. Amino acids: CASSSTGTYYGYTF.

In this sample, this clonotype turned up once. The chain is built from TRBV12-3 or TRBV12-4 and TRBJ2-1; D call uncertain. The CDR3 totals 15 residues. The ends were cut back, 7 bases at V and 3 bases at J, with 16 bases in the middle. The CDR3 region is CASNLTPSLYNEQFF. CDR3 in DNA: TGTGCCAGCAATCTCACCCCTTCCCTCTACAATGAGCAGTTCTTC.

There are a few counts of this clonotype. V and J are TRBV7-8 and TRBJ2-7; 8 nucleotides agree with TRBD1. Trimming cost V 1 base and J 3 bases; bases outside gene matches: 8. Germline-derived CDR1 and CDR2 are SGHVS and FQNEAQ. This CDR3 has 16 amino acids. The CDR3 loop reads CASSLESRQGFYEQYF. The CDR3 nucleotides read TGTGCCAGCAGCTTAGAATCGAGACAGGGGTTCTACGAGCAGTACTTC.

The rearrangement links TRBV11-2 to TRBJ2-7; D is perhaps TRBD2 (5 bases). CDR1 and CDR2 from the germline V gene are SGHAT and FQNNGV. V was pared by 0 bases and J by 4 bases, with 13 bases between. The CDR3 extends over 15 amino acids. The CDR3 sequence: CASSLERALGYEQYF. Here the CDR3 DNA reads TGTGCCAGCAGCTTAGAGAGGGCTTTAGGATACGAGCAGTACTTC.

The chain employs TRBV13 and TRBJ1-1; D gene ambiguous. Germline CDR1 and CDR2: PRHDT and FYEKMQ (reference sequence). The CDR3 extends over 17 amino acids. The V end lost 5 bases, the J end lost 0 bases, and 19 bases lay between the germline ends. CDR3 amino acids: CASSTQDGWLVNTEAFF. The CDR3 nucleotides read TGTGCCAGCAGCACCCAGGACGGATGGCTGGTGAACACTGAAGCTTTCTTT.

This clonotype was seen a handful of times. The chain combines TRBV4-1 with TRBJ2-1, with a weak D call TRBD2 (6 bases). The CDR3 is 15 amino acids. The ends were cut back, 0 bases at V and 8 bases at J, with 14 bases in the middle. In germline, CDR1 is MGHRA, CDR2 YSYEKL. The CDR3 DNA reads TGCGCCAGCAGCCAAGACGGGAGACGCCAGGATGAGCAGTTCTTC. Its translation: CASSQDGRRQDEQFF.

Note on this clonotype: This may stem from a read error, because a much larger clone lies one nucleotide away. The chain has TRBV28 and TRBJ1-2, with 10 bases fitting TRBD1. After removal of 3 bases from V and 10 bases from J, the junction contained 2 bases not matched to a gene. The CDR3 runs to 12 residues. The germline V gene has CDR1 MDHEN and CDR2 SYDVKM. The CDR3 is CASSFGQGDYTF. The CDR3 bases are TGTGCCAGCAGTTTTGGACAGGGGGACTACACCTTC.

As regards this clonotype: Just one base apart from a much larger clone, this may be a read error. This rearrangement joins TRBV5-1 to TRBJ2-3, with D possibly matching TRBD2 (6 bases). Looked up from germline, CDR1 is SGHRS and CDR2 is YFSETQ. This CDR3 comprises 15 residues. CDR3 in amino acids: CTSSESGYSTDTQYF. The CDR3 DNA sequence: TGCACCAGCAGCGAAAGCGGGTACAGCACAGATACGCAGTATTTT.

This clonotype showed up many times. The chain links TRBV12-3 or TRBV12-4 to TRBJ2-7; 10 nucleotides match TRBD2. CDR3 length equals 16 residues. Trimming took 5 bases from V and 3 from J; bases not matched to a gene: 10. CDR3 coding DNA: TGTGCCAGCAGTCTTGACCTAGCGGGAGCAGGCTACGAGCAGTACTTC. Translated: CASSLDLAGAGYEQYF.

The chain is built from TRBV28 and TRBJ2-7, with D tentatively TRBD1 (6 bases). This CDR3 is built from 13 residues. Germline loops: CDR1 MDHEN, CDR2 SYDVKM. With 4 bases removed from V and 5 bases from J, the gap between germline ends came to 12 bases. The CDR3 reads CASSSTGWDEQYF. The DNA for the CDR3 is TGTGCCAGCAGTTCAACAGGGTGGGACGAGCAGTACTTC.

Here the CDR3 reads CADSLDPGGFNEQFF. In DNA, the CDR3 is TGTGCCGACAGCTTGGATCCGGGAGGGTTCAATGAGCAGTTCTTC. V is TRBV5-6 and J is TRBJ2-1; 8 bases are shared with TRBD2. CDR3 size: 15 residues. V shed 10 bases, J shed 6 bases, and the junction held 15 bases outside the gene matches. CDR1 and CDR2 from the germline V gene are SGHDT and YYEEEE. Supplemented by reference TRBV5-6 and TRBJ2-1, the full variable domain reads DAGVTQSPTHLIKTRGQQVTLRCSPKSGHDTVSWYQQALGQGPQFIFQYYEEEERQRGNFPDRFSGHQFPNYSSELNVNALLLGDSALYLCADSLDPGGFNEQFFGPGTRLTVL.